These 11 T cell receptor beta chains share one sample of origin, sequenced in a study of T-cell memory formation after mild COVID-19. TCRdb itself ran the 5' RACE reads through MiXCR, one entry per CDR3 protein. This sample has a few hundred thousand distinct CDR3 sequences; around 28% occur once, and the top ten carry 13%. The source material was PBMCs or a T cell subset sorted from them (not recorded which). These receptors all come from an adult woman who had mild COVID-19 (a few samples of this study predate the infection). Cell type and time point are not known.

This clonotype was seen ten or more times. The gene calls are TRBV11-3 and TRBJ1-1, with a weak D call TRBD1 (5 bases). The length of the CDR3 is 13 residues. The V and J ends lost 4 bases and 5 bases respectively, with 11 bases between them. Per the germline V gene, CDR1 is SGHNT and CDR2 is YENEEA. The CDR3: CASSSGTGTEAFF. As DNA, the CDR3 is TGTGCCAGCAGCTCAGGGACGGGGACTGAAGCTTTCTTT.

Many counts were recorded for this clonotype. The V and J genes are TRBV5-5 and TRBJ2-2; D gene uncertain. V dropped 4 bases and J dropped 5 bases, with 15 bases sitting between them. The CDR3 spans 15 residues. Germline V CDR1 and CDR2: SGHKS, YYEKEE (reference sequence). The CDR3 DNA is TGTGCCAGCAGCGCCGACGGAGAGGAAACCGGGGAGCTGTTTTTT. The encoded protein is CASSADGEETGELFF.

V and J are TRBV12-3 or TRBV12-4 and TRBJ2-3, with D maybe TRBD2 (6 bases). V lost 4 bases, J lost 5 bases, and 16 bases lay in between. The length of the CDR3 is 15 residues. The CDR3 DNA follows: TGTGCCAGCAGTTCCAGCGGGTCCGGAGGAGATACGCAGTATTTT. It is translated as CASSSSGSGGDTQYF.

The CDR3: CASSPDGGDYGYTF. The DNA for the CDR3 is TGCGCCAGCAGCCCGGATGGGGGGGATTATGGCTACACCTTC. V is TRBV5-1 and J is TRBJ1-2; weak D call: TRBD1 (5 bases). Germline V gives CDR1 SGHRS, CDR2 YFSETQ. V lost 4 bases and J lost 5, with 15 bases in between. This CDR3 region has 14 residues.

This clonotype has ten or more counts. This chain uses TRBV29-1 with TRBJ2-1; the match to TRBD2 covers 13 bases. The junction had 11 bases not matched to a gene; V was cut back by 5 bases and J by 7 bases. The length of the CDR3 is 16 residues. CDR1 SQVTM and CDR2 ANQGSEA come from the germline V gene. In nucleotides, the CDR3 is TGCAGCGTTCATTCCCCGGGACTAGCGGGACGAAATGAGCAGTTCTTC. This encodes CSVHSPGLAGRNEQFF.

V is TRBV19 and J is TRBJ1-5, with a possible D match to TRBD1 (5 bases). Trimming pared 10 bases from V and 1 base from J, leaving 14 bases between. This CDR3 is 14 amino acids long. From germline, CDR1 is LNHDA and CDR2 SQIVND (reference sequence). CDR3 bases: TGTGCCACCCGGGGCCAGGGAAGCAATCAGCCCCAGCATTTT. Its protein product is CATRGQGSNQPQHF.

This clonotype came up a few times. This chain uses TRBV28 with TRBJ1-2; D gene uncertain. The CDR3 runs to 13 residues. V was cut by 7 bases and J by 1 base, with 10 bases left in between. The germline gives CDR1 MDHEN, CDR2 SYDVKM. The DNA for the CDR3 is TGTGCCAGCAATCTGCAGAATAACTATGGCTACACCTTC. Encoded protein: CASNLQNNYGYTF.

This sequence joins TRBV20-1 and TRBJ2-7; 7 bases agree with TRBD2. Germline loops: CDR1 DFQATT, CDR2 SNEGSKA (reference sequence). CDR3 length: 14 amino acids. V shed 1 base, J shed 2 bases, and the junction held 5 bases outside the gene matches. CDR3 sequence: CSARGSGVPYEQYF. CDR3 in DNA: TGCAGTGCTAGAGGGAGCGGGGTTCCCTACGAGCAGTACTTC.

This clonotype was detected only a few times. The chain joins TRBV12-3 or TRBV12-4 to TRBJ2-2; D could derive from TRBD1 or TRBD2 (5 bases each). CDR3 length: 15 residues. V was trimmed by 3 bases and J by 4 bases, leaving 12 bases between them. CDR3 coding DNA: TGTGCCAGCAGTTTTACCGGGGCGGTCACCGGGGAGCTGTTTTTT. Amino acid sequence: CASSFTGAVTGELFF.

The rearrangement links TRBV5-1 to TRBJ2-7, with D perhaps TRBD1 or TRBD2 (5 bases each). CDR1 is SGHRS, CDR2 YFSETQ, per germline. The CDR3 loop spans 13 amino acids. V lost 3 bases and J lost 2, with 9 bases in between. The CDR3, as DNA: TGCGCCAGCAGCTGGGACCTAGCCTACGAGCAGTACTTC. Translation gives CASSWDLAYEQYF.

This clonotype was detected a few times. The J gene is TRBJ2-5, the V gene TRBV5-4, with TRBD2 identical over 13 bases. Germline CDR1 SGHNT, CDR2 YYREEE (reference sequence). Trimming at V came to 7 bases and at J to 5 bases, leaving 11 bases not matched to a gene. This CDR3 contains 16 residues. The CDR3 DNA follows: TGTGCCAGCGGTCAAGGACTAGCGGGGGTGAGGGAGACCCAGTACTTC. Translated: CASGQGLAGVRETQYF.